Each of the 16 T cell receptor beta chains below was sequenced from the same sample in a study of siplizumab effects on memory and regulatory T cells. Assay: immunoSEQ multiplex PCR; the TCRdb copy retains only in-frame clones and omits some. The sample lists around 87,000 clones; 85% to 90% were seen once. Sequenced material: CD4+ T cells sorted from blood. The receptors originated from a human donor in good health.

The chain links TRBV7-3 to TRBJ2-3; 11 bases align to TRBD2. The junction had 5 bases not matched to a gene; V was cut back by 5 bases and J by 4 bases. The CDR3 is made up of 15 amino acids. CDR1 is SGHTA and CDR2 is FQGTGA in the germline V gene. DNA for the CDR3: TGTGCCAGCAGCGTTAGCGGGAGGGCCGCAGATACGCAGTATTTT. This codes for CASSVSGRAADTQYF.

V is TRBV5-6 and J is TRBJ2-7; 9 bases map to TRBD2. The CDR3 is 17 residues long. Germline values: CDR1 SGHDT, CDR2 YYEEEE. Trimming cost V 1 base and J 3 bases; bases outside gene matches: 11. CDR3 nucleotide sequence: TGTGCCAGCAGCTTGATAGCGGGAGCAAGGTTGGGCTACGAGCAGTACTTC. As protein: CASSLIAGARLGYEQYF.

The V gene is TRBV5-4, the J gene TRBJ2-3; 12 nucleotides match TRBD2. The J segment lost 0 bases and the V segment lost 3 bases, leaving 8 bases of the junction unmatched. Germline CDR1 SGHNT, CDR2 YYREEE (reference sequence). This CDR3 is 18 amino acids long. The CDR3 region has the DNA TGTGCCAGCAGCTATGGACTAGCGGGGACAACTAGCACAGATACGCAGTATTTT. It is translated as CASSYGLAGTTSTDTQYF.

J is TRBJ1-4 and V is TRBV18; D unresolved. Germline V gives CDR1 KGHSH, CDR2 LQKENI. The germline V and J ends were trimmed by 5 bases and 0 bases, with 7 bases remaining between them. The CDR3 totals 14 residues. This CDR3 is CASSRTATNEKLFF. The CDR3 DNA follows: TGTGCCAGCTCAAGGACTGCAACTAATGAAAAACTGTTTTTT.

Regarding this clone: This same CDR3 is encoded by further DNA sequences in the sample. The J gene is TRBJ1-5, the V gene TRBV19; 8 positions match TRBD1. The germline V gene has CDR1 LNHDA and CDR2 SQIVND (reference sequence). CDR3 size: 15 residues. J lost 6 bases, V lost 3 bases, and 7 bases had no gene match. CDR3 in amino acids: CASSIGRGLGQPQHF. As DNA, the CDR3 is TGTGCCAGTAGTATTGGCAGGGGGCTCGGTCAGCCCCAGCATTTT. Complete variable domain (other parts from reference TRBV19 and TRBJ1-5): DGGITQSPKYLFRKEGQNVTLSCEQNLNHDAMYWYRQDPGQGLRLIYYSQIVNDFQKGDIAEGYSVSREKKESFPLTVTSAQKNPTAFYLCASSIGRGLGQPQHFGDGTRLSIL.

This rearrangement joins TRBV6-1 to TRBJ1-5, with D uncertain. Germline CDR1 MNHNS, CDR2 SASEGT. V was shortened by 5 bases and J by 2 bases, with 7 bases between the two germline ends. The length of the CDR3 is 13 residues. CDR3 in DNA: TGTGCCAGCAGTTTCACAGGCAATCAGCCCCAGCATTTT. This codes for CASSFTGNQPQHF.

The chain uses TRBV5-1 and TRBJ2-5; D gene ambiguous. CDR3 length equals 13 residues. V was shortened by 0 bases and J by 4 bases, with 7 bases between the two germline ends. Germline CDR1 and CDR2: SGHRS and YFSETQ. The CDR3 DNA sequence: TGCGCCAGCAGCTTGGTTAAGGTAGAGACCCAGTACTTC. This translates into CASSLVKVETQYF.

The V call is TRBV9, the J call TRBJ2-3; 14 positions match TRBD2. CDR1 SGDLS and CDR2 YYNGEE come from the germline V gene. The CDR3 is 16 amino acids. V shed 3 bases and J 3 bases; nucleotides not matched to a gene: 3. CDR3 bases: TGTGCCAGCAGCGCCGGGACTAGCGGGAGAACAGATACGCAGTATTTT. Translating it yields CASSAGTSGRTDTQYF.

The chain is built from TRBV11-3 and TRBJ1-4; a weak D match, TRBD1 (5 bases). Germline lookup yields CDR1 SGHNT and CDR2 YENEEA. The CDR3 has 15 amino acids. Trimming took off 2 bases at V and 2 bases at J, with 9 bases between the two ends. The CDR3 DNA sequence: TGTGCCAGCAGCTTAAGCGGGGCGACTAATGAAAAACTGTTTTTT. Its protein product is CASSLSGATNEKLFF.

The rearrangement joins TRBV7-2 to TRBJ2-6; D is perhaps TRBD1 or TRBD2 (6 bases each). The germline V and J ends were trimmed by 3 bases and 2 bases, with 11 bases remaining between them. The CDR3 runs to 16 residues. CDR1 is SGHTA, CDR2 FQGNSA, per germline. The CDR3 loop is CASSFSGAAGANVLTF. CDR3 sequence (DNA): TGTGCCAGCAGCTTTTCGGGGGCCGCTGGGGCCAACGTCCTGACTTTC.

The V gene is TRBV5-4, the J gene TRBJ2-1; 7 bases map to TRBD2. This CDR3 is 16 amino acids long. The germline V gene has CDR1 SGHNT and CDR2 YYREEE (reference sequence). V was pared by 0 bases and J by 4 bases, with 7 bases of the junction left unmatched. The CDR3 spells CASSLEGGPIYNEQFF. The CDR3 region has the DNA TGTGCCAGCAGCTTGGAGGGAGGGCCGATATACAATGAGCAGTTCTTC.

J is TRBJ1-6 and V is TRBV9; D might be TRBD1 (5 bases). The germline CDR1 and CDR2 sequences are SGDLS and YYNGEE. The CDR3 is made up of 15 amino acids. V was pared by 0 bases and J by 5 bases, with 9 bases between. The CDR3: CASSVDGRDNSPLHF. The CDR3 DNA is TGTGCCAGCAGCGTAGATGGCAGGGATAATTCACCCCTCCACTTT.

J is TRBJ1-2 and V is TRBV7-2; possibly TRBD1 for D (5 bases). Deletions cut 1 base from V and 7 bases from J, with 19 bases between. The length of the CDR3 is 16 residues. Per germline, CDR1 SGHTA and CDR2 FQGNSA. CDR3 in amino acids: CASSLVSTGDLGGYTF. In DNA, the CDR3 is TGTGCCAGCAGCTTAGTTTCCACCGGGGACTTGGGTGGCTACACCTTC.

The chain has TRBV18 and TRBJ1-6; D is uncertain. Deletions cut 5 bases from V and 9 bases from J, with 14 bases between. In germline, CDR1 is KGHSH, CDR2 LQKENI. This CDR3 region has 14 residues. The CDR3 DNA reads TGTGCCAGCTCAGCCGGGGAATTTGCTTCACCCCTCCACTTT. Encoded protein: CASSAGEFASPLHF. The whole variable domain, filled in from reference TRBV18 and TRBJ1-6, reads NAGVMQNPRHLVRRRGQEARLRCSPMKGHSHVYWYRQLPEEGLKFMVYLQKENIIDESGMPKERFSAEFPKEGPSILRIQQVVRGDSAAYFCASSAGEFASPLHFGNGTRLTVT.

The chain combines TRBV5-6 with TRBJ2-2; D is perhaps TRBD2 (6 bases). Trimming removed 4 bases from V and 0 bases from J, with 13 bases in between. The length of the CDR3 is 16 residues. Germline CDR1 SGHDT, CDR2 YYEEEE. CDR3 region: CASSPPGLSNTGELFF. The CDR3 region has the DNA TGTGCCAGCAGCCCTCCCGGACTATCGAACACCGGGGAGCTGTTTTTT.

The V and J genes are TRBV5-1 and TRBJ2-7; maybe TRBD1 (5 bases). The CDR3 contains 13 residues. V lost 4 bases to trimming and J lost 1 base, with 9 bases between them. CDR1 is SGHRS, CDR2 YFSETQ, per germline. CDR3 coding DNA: TGCGCCAGCAGCCCAGGGTATTCCTACGAGCAGTACTTC. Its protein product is CASSPGYSYEQYF.